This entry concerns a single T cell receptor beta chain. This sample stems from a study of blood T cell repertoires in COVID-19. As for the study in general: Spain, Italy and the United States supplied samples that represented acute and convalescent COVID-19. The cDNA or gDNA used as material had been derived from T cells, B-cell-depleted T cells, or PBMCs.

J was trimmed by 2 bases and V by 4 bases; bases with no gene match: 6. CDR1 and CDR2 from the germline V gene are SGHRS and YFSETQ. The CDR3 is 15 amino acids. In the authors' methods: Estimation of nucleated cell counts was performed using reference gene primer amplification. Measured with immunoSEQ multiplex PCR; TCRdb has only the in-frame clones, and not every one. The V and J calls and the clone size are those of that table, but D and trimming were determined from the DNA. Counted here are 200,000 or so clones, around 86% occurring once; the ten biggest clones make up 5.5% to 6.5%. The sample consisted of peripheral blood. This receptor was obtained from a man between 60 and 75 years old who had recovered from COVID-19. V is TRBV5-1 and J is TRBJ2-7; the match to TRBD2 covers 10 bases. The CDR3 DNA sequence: TGCGCCAGCAGCCAAAGGACTAGCGGTACCTACGAGCAGTACTTC. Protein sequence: CASSQRTSGTYEQYF.